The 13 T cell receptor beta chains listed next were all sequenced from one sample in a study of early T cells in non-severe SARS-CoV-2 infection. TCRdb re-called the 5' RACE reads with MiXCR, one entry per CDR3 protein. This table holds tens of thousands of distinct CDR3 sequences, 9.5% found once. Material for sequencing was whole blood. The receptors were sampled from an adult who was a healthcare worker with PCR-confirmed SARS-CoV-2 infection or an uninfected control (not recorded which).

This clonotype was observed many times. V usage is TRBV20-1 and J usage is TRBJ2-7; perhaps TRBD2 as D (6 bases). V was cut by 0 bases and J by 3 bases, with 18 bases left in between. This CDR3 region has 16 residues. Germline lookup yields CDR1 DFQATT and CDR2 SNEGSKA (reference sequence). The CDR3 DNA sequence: TGCAGTGCTAGAGATGAAGTTTTCGGGAGCAGCTACGAGCAGTACTTC. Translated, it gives CSARDEVFGSSYEQYF.

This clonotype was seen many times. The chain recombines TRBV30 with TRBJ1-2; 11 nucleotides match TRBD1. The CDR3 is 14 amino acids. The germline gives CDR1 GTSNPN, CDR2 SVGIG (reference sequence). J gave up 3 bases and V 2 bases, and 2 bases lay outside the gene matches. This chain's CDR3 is CAWSRTGGYYGYTF. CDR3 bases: TGTGCCTGGAGTCGGACAGGGGGCTACTATGGCTACACCTTC.

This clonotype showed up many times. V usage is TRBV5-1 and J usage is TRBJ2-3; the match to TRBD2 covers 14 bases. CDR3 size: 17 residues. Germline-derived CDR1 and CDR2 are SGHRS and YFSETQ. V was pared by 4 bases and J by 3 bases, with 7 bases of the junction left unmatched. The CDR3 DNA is TGCGCCAGCAGCGAAACCGGGACTAGCGGGAGTACAGATACGCAGTATTTT. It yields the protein CASSETGTSGSTDTQYF.

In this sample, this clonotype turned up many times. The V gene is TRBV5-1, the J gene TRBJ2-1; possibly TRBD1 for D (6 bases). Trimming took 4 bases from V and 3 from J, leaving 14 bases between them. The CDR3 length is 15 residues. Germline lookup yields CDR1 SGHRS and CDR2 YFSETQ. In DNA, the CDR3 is TGCGCCAGCAGCCTCGGGACAACTTACTACAATGAGCAGTTCTTC. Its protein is CASSLGTTYYNEQFF.

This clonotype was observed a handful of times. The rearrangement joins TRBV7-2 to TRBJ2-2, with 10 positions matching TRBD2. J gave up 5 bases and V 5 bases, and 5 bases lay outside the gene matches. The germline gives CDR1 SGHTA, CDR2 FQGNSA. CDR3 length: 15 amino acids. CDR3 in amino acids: CASSATSGMTGELFF. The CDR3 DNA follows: TGTGCCAGCAGCGCAACTAGCGGGATGACCGGGGAGCTGTTTTTT.

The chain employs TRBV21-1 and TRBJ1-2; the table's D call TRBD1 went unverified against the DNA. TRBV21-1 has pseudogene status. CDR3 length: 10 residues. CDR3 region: CASSRASYTF. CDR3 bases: TGTGCCAGCTCCCGGGCCAGCTACACCTTC.

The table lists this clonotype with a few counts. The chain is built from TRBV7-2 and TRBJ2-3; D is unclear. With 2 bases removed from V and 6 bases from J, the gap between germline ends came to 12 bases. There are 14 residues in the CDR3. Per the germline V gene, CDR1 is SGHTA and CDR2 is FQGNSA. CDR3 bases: TGTGCCAGCAGCTTATCCCGTTCGGCTGATACGCAGTATTTT. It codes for CASSLSRSADTQYF. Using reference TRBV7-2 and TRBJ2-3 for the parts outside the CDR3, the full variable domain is GAGVSQSPSNKVTEKGKDVELRCDPISGHTALYWYRQSLGQGLEFLIYFQGNSAPDKSGLPSDRFSAERTGGSVSTLTIQRTQQEDSAVYLCASSLSRSADTQYFGPGTRLTVL.

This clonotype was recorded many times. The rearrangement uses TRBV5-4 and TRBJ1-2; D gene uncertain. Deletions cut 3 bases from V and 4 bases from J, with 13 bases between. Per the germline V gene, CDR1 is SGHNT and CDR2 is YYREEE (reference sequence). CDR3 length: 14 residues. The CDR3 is CASSSSRRGYGYTF. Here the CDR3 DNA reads TGTGCCAGCAGCTCCAGTAGACGTGGCTATGGCTACACCTTC.

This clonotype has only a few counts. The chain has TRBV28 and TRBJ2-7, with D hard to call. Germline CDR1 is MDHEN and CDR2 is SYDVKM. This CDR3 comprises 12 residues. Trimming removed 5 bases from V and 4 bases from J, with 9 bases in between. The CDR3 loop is CASSVNAYEQYF. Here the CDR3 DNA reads TGTGCCAGCAGTGTAAATGCATACGAGCAGTACTTC.

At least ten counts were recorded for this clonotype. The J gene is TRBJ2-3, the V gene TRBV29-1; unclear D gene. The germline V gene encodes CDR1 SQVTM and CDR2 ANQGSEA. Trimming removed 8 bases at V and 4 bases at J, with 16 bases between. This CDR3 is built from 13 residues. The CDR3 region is CSPSQLGADTQYF. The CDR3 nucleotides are TGCAGCCCGTCCCAGTTAGGAGCAGATACGCAGTATTTT.

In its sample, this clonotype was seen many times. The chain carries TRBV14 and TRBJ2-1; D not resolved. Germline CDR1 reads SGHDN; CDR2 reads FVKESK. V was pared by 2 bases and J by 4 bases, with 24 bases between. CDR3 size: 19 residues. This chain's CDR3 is CASSQNLGFGVRSYNEQFF. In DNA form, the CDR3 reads TGTGCCAGCAGCCAAAATCTTGGATTTGGGGTTCGGTCTTACAATGAGCAGTTCTTC.

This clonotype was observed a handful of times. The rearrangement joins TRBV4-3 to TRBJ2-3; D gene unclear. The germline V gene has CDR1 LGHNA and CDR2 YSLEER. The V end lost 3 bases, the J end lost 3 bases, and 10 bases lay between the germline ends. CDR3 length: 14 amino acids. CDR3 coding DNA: TGCGCCAGCAGCCAGAACCCCCTAACAGATACGCAGTATTTT. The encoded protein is CASSQNPLTDTQYF.

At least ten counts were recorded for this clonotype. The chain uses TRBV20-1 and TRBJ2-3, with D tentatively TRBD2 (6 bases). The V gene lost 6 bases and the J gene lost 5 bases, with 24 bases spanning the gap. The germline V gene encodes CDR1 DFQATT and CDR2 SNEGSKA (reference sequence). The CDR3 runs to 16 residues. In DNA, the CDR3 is TGCAGTGCCGCGACGACCGCCCCGGGGGTGGTAGATACGCAGTATTTT. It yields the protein CSAATTAPGVVDTQYF.